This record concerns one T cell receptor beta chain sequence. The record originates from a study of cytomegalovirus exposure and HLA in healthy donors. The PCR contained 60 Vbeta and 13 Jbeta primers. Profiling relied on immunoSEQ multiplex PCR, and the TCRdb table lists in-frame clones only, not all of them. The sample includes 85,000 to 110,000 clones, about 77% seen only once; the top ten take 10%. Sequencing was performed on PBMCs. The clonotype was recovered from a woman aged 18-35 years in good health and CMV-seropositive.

The CDR3 DNA sequence: TGTGCCAGCAGCCGACCACTAGCGGGAGCGGATACGCAGTATTTT. Amino acids: CASSRPLAGADTQYF. This rearrangement joins TRBV4-2 to TRBJ2-3; 11 bases are a match to TRBD2. This CDR3 is 15 amino acids long. With V trimmed by 4 bases and J by 6 bases, 6 bases remained unmatched. CDR1 and CDR2 (germline): LGHNA, YNFKEQ.